Listed here are 15 T cell receptor beta chains from one sample, sequenced in a study of blood T cell repertoires in COVID-19. The table came from immunoSEQ multiplex PCR; TCRdb's copy has only in-frame clones and leaves some out. Of tens of thousands of clones detected, around 82% appear once; the ten largest clones hold under 3.5%. The sequencing sample was made of peripheral blood. The receptors here all came from a man aged 35 to 55 with acute or convalescent COVID-19.

This clone showed up just once. V usage is TRBV6-5 and J usage is TRBJ2-5; 10 bases are a match to TRBD2. This CDR3 has 15 residues. With 9 bases clipped from V and 5 bases from J, the junction kept 12 bases outside the gene matches. In germline, CDR1 is MNHEY, CDR2 SVGAGI. CDR3 sequence reads: CASTSGKYSWETQYF. The CDR3 DNA reads as TGTGCCAGTACTAGCGGGAAGTATAGTTGGGAGACCCAGTACTTC.

In this sample, this clone turned up once. The rearrangement uses TRBV15 and TRBJ2-7, with 11 positions matching TRBD1. V shed 6 bases, J shed 3 bases, and the junction held 7 bases outside the gene matches. Germline V CDR1 and CDR2: LNHNV, YYDKDF (reference sequence). CDR3 length: 15 residues. Here the CDR3 DNA reads TGTGCCACCAGGCCGGGACAGGGGGTCTTCTACGAGCAGTACTTC. Translating it yields CATRPGQGVFYEQYF.

The chain carries TRBV7-3 and TRBJ2-5; 7 nucleotides match TRBD1. With V trimmed by 2 bases and J by 1 base, 1 base remained unmatched. Germline CDR1 and CDR2: SGHTA and FQGTGA. CDR3 length: 14 amino acids. CDR3 bases: TGTGCCAGCAGCTTAGGGACAGCCCAAGAGACCCAGTACTTC. Translation: CASSLGTAQETQYF.

This clone was observed a single time. The V call is TRBV4-2, the J call TRBJ1-4; a weak D match, TRBD1 (6 bases). Trimming cost V 8 bases and J 6 bases, with 16 bases left between them. CDR3 length equals 14 residues. Germline CDR1 LGHNA, CDR2 YNFKEQ. The CDR3 DNA is TGTGCCAGCGCTATAGACAGGCTGGATGAAAAACTGTTTTTT. Translation gives CASAIDRLDEKLFF.

The chain combines TRBV19 with TRBJ1-2; D gene unclear. V gave up 2 bases and J gave up 0 bases, with 7 bases separating them. The CDR3 sequence is 14 residues long. CDR1 is LNHDA, CDR2 SQIVND, per germline (reference sequence). The CDR3 nucleotides are TGTGCCAGTAGTATAACATTGACTAACTATGGCTACACCTTC. Protein sequence: CASSITLTNYGYTF.

The V call is TRBV5-6, the J call TRBJ1-2; D is possibly TRBD1 (6 bases). V was trimmed by 0 bases and J by 6 bases, leaving 12 bases between them. Germline CDR1 SGHDT, CDR2 YYEEEE. This CDR3 contains 14 residues. The CDR3 DNA reads TGTGCCAGCAGCTTGGGTCGGCAGGGGAATGGCTACACCTTC. This codes for CASSLGRQGNGYTF. Supplemented by reference TRBV5-6 and TRBJ1-2, the full variable domain reads DAGVTQSPTHLIKTRGQQVTLRCSPKSGHDTVSWYQQALGQGPQFIFQYYEEEERQRGNFPDRFSGHQFPNYSSELNVNALLLGDSALYLCASSLGRQGNGYTFGSGTRLTVV.

The chain employs TRBV5-1 and TRBJ1-1, with 7 positions matching TRBD1. The CDR3 has 15 residues. V shed 2 bases and J 3 bases; nucleotides not matched to a gene: 7. CDR1 is SGHRS and CDR2 is YFSETQ in the germline V gene. In DNA form, the CDR3 reads TGCGCCAGCAGCTTAGCAGGGGGTATAGACACTGAAGCTTTCTTT. Its translation is CASSLAGGIDTEAFF. Together with reference TRBV5-1 and TRBJ1-1, the CDR3 gives the full variable domain: KAGVTQTPRYLIKTRGQQVTLSCSPISGHRSVSWYQQTPGQGLQFLFEYFSETQRNKGNFPGRFSGRQFSNSRSEMNVSTLELGDSALYLCASSLAGGIDTEAFFGQGTRLTVV.

The rearrangement joins TRBV24-1 to TRBJ2-1, with TRBD1 matching over 8 bases. Per the germline V gene, CDR1 is KGHDR and CDR2 is SFDVKD. The CDR3 has 17 residues. The ends lost 4 bases at V and 4 bases at J; junction bases unmatched: 11. In nucleotides, the CDR3 is TGTGCCACCAGTGACACCCGACCCGGGACAGGTTACAATGAGCAGTTCTTC. Translation gives CATSDTRPGTGYNEQFF.

This sequence joins TRBV9 and TRBJ2-7; 9 nucleotides align to TRBD1. V was clipped by 3 bases and J by 7 bases; unmatched bases: 14. The CDR3 runs 16 residues. CDR1 is SGDLS, CDR2 YYNGEE, per germline. The CDR3 nucleotides read TGTGCCAGCAGCGACCCCTCCGGGACAGGGCTCCGGGAGCAGTACTTC. Its translation: CASSDPSGTGLREQYF. The entire variable domain, with the rest obtained from reference TRBV9 and TRBJ2-7, is as follows: DSGVTQTPKHLITATGQRVTLRCSPRSGDLSVYWYQQSLDQGLQFLIQYYNGEERAKGNILERFSAQQFPDLHSELNLSSLELGDSALYFCASSDPSGTGLREQYFGPGTRLTVT.

V gene TRBV18 combines with J gene TRBJ1-4; 7 nucleotides match TRBD1. The CDR3 totals 14 residues. Unmatched junction bases numbered 4, after V lost 4 bases and J lost 5 bases. CDR1 and CDR2 from the germline V gene are KGHSH and LQKENI. The DNA for the CDR3 is TGTGCCAGCTCACGCGGGACAGAGAATGAAAAACTGTTTTTT. The encoded protein is CASSRGTENEKLFF.

The chain combines TRBV6-1 with TRBJ2-1, with D unclear. There are 13 residues in the CDR3. V was clipped by 3 bases and J by 6 bases, with 9 bases between them. Germline lookup yields CDR1 MNHNS and CDR2 SASEGT. The CDR3 spells CASSDYYSNEQFF. The CDR3 nucleotides read TGTGCCAGCAGTGATTACTATTCCAATGAGCAGTTCTTC.

The rearrangement joins TRBV12-5 to TRBJ2-2; a weak D match, TRBD1 (5 bases). Trimming stripped 0 bases from V and 0 bases from J, with 23 bases between. CDR1 and CDR2 (germline): LGHNT, FRNRAP. The CDR3 length is 21 residues. DNA of the CDR3: TGTGCTAGTGGTTTGGTCGCCGTTTTAACCCCACAGGCAACGAACACCGGGGAGCTGTTTTTT. This gives the protein CASGLVAVLTPQATNTGELFF.

The chain carries TRBV3-1 (or the pseudogene TRBV3-2) and TRBJ2-1, with 8 bases aligning to TRBD2. With V trimmed by 0 bases and J by 8 bases, 12 bases remained unmatched. Germline V gene sequence: CDR1 LGHDT, CDR2 YNNKEL (reference sequence). This CDR3 has 17 amino acids. For the CDR3, the DNA is TGTGCCAGCAGCCAAGATGTGATGGTAGCGGGACCCCATGAGCAGTTCTTC. Translating gives CASSQDVMVAGPHEQFF.

This chain connects TRBV19 to TRBJ2-1, with a possible D match to TRBD1 (6 bases). The CDR3 is 16 amino acids. Trimming stripped 0 bases from V and 2 bases from J, with 11 bases between. Germline V lookup: CDR1 LNHDA, CDR2 SQIVND (reference sequence). This chain's CDR3 is CASSIDAGVAYNEQFF. As DNA, the CDR3 is TGTGCCAGTAGTATAGATGCAGGGGTGGCCTACAATGAGCAGTTCTTC.

The V gene is TRBV4-2, the J gene TRBJ1-2, with a weak D call TRBD1 (6 bases). The CDR3 extends over 14 amino acids. Per germline, CDR1 LGHNA and CDR2 YNFKEQ. V gave up 0 bases and J gave up 7 bases, with 12 bases separating them. The DNA of the CDR3 is TGTGCCAGCAGCCAAGAAGGCAGGGGCTCTGGCTACACCTTC. Protein sequence: CASSQEGRGSGYTF.